This TCR beta chain is from a study of T cell repertoires in cytomegalovirus infection. Comment on this clonotype: Its antigen is undetermined.

J was trimmed by 7 bases and V by 6 bases; bases with no gene match: 7. Per the germline V gene, CDR1 is MDHEN and CDR2 is SYDVKM. The CDR3 loop spans 16 amino acids. Each CDR3 protein is one row after TCRdb ran MiXCR on the reads. Of about 330,000 distinct CDR3 sequences listed, roughly 34% are singletons. Here the sequenced sample was cultured PBMCs, taken from culture after CMV antigen stimulation. The clonotype comes from a human donor in good health (CMV status not recorded). Some clones in this sample may be carry-over from other donors' samples. The rearrangement uses TRBV28 and TRBJ2-2; 14 positions match TRBD2. The CDR3 DNA reads TGTGCCAGCAGCGGGACTAGCGGGAGCATAGGCGGGGAGCTGTTTTTT. As protein: CASSGTSGSIGGELFF.